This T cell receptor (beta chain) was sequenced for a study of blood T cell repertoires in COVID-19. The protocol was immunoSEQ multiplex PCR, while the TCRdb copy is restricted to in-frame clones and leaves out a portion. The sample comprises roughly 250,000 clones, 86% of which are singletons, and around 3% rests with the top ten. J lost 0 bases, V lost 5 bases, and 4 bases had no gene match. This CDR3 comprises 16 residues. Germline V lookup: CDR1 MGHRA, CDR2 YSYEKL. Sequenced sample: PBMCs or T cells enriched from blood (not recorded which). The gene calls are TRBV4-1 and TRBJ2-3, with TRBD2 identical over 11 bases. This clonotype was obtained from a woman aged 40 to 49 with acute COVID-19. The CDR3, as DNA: TGCGCCAGCAGCTCCCCTAGCGGGAGGAGCACAGATACGCAGTATTTT. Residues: CASSSPSGRSTDTQYF.